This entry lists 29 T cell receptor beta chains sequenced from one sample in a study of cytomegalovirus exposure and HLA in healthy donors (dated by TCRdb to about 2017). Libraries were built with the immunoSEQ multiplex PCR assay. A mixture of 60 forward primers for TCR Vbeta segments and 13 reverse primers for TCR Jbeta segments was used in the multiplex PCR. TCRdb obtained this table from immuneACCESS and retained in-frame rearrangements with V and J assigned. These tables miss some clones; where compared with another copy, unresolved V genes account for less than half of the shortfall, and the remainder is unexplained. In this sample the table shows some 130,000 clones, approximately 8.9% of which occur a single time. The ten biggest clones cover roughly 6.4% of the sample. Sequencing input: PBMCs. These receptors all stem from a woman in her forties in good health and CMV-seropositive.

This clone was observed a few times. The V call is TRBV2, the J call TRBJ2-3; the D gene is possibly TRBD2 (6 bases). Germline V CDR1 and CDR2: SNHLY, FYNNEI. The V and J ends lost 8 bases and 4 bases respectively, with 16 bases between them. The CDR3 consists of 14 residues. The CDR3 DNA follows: TGTGCCAGCCCCCCGGGAGCCTCCTCAGATACGCAGTATTTT. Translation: CASPPGASSDTQYF.

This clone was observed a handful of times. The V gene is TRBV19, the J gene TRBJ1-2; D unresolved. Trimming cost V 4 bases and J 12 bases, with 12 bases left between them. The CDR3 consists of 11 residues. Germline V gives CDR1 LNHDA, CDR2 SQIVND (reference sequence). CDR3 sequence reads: CASSRSGKDTF. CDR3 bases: TGTGCCAGTAGTAGATCGGGGAAAGACACCTTC.

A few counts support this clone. CDR3 DNA: TGTGCCAGCAGTTACGGACAGGGGACGTCGTGGGAGCAGTACTTC. It specifies CASSYGQGTSWEQYF. The V call is TRBV6-5, the J call TRBJ2-7; TRBD1 matches at 9 bases. This CDR3 has 15 residues. From germline, CDR1 is MNHEY and CDR2 SVGAGI. Trimming took 2 bases from V and 7 from J; bases not matched to a gene: 9.

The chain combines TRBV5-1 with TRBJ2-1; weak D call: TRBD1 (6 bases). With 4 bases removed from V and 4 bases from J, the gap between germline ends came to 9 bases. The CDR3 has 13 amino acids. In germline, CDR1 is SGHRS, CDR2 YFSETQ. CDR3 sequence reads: CASSPQGYNEQFF. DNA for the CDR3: TGCGCCAGCAGCCCACAGGGATACAATGAGCAGTTCTTC. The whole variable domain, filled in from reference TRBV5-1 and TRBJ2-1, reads KAGVTQTPRYLIKTRGQQVTLSCSPISGHRSVSWYQQTPGQGLQFLFEYFSETQRNKGNFPGRFSGRQFSNSRSEMNVSTLELGDSALYLCASSPQGYNEQFFGPGTRLTVL.

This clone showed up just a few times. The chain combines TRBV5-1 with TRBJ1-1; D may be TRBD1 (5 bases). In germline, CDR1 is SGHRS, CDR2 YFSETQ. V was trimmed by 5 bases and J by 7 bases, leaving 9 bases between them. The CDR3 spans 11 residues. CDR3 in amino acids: CASREGIEAFF. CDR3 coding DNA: TGCGCCAGCAGGGAGGGGATTGAAGCTTTCTTT. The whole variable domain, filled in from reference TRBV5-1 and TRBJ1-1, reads KAGVTQTPRYLIKTRGQQVTLSCSPISGHRSVSWYQQTPGQGLQFLFEYFSETQRNKGNFPGRFSGRQFSNSRSEMNVSTLELGDSALYLCASREGIEAFFGQGTRLTVV.

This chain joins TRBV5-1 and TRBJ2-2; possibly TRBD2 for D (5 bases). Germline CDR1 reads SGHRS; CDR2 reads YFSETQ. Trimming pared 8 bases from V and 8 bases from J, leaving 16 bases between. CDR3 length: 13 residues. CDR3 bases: TGCGCCAGTAGGGAGCCCAGCCAAGGGGAGCTGTTTTTT. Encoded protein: CASREPSQGELFF.

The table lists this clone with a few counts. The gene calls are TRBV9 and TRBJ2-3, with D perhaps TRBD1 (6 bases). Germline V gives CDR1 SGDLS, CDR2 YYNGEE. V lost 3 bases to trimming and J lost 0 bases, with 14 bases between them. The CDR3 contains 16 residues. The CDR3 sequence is CASSAMVTGSTDTQYF. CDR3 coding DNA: TGTGCCAGCAGCGCGATGGTAACAGGGAGCACAGATACGCAGTATTTT.

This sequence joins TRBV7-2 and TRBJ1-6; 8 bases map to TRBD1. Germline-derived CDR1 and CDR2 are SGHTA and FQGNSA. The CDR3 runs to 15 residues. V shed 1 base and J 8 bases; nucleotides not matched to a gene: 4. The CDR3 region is CASSLGTGFYSPLHF. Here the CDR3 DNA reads TGTGCCAGCAGCTTAGGGACAGGGTTTTATTCACCCCTCCACTTT.

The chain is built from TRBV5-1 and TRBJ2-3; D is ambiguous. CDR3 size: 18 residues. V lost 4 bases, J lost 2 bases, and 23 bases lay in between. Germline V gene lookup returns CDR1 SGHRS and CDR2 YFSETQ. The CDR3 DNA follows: TGCGCCAGCAGCCGAAACAACGACATGGCCTCTATCACAGATACGCAGTATTTT. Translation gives CASSRNNDMASITDTQYF.

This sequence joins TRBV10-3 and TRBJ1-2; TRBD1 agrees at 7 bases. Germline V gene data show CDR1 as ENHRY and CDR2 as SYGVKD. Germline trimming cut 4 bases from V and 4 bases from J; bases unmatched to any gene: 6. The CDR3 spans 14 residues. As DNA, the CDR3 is TGTGCCATCAGTGCCCGACAGGGCATCTATGGCTACACCTTC. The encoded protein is CAISARQGIYGYTF.

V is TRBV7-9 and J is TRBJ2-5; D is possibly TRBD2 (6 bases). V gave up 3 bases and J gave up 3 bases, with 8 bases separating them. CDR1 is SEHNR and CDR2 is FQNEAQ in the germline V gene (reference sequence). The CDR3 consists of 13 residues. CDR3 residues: CASSFSGEETQYF. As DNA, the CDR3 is TGTGCCAGCAGCTTTAGCGGCGAAGAGACCCAGTACTTC.

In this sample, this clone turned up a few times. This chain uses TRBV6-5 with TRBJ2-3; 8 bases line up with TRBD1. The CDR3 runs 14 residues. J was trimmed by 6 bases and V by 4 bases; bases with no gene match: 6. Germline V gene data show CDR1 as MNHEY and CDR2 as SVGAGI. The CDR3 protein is CASSSGTGIDTQYF. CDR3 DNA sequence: TGTGCCAGCAGTTCCGGGACAGGAATTGATACGCAGTATTTT.

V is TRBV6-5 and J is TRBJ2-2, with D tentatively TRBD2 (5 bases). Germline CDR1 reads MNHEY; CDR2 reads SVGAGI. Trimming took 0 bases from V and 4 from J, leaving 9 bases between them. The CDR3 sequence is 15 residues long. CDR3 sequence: CASSYSRAVTGELFF. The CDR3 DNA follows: TGTGCCAGCAGTTACTCGAGAGCGGTCACCGGGGAGCTGTTTTTT.

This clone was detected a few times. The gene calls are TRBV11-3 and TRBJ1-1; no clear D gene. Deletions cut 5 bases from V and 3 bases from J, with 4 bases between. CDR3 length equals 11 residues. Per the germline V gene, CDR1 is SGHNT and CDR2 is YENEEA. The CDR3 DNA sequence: TGTGCCAGCAGCCGGGACACTGAAGCTTTCTTT. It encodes CASSRDTEAFF.

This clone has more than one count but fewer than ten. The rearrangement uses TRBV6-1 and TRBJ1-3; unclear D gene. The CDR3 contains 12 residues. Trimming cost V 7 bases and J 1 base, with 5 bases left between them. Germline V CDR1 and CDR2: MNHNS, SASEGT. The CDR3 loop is CASILSGNTIYF. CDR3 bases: TGTGCCAGCATCCTATCTGGAAACACCATATATTTT.

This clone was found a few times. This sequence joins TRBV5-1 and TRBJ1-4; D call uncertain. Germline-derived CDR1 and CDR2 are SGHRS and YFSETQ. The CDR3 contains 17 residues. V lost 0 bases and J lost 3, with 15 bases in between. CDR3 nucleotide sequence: TGCGCCAGCAGCTTGGGGAGCGCAGCTGGAGCTAATGAAAAACTGTTTTTT. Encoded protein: CASSLGSAAGANEKLFF. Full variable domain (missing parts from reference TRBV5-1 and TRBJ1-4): KAGVTQTPRYLIKTRGQQVTLSCSPISGHRSVSWYQQTPGQGLQFLFEYFSETQRNKGNFPGRFSGRQFSNSRSEMNVSTLELGDSALYLCASSLGSAAGANEKLFFGSGTQLSVL.

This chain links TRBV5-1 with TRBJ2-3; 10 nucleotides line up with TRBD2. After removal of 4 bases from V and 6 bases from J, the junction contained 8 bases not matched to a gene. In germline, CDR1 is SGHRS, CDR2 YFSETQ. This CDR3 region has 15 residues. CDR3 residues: CASSGQSGGVDTQYF. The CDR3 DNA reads TGCGCCAGCAGCGGGCAGAGCGGGGGGGTGGATACGCAGTATTTT.

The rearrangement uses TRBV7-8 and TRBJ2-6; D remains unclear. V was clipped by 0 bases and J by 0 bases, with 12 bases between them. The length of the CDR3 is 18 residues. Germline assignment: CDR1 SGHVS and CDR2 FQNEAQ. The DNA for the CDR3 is TGTGCCAGCAGCTTAGCAGCCAGGCTCGCCTCTGGGGCCAACGTCCTGACTTTC. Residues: CASSLAARLASGANVLTF.

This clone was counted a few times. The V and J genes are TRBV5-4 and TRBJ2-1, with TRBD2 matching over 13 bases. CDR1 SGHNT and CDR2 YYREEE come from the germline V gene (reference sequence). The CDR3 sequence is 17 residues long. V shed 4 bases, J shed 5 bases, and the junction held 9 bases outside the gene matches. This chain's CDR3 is CASSHWTSGGVHNEQFF. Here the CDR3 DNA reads TGTGCCAGCAGCCATTGGACTAGCGGGGGCGTCCACAATGAGCAGTTCTTC. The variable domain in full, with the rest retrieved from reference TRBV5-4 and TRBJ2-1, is ETGVTQSPTHLIKTRGQQVTLRCSSQSGHNTVSWYQQALGQGPQFIFQYYREEENGRGNFPPRFSGLQFPNYSSELNVNALELDDSALYLCASSHWTSGGVHNEQFFGPGTRLTVL.

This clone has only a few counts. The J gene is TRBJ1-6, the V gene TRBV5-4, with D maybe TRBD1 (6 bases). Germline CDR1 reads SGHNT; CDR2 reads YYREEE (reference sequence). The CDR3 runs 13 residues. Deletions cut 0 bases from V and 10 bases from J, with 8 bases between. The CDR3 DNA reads TGTGCCAGCAGCTTGGACAGGGTCTCACCCCTCCACTTT. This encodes CASSLDRVSPLHF.

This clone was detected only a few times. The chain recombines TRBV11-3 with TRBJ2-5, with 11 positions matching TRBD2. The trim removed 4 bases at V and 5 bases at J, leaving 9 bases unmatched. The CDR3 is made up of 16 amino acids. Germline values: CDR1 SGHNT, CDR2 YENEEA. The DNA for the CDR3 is TGTGCCAGCAGCTACGGTAGCGGGGGGGCCGTGGAGACCCAGTACTTC. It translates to CASSYGSGGAVETQYF.

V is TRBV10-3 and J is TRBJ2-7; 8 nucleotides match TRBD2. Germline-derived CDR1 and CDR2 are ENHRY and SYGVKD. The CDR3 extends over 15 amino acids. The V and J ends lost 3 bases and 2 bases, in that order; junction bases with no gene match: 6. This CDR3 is CAISEIPGGAYEQYF. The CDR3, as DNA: TGTGCCATCAGTGAAATTCCCGGGGGGGCCTACGAGCAGTACTTC.

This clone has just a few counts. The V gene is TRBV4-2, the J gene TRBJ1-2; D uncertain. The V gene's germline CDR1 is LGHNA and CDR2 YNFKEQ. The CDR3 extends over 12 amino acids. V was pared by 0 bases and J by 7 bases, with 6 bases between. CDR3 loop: CASSQDEGGYTF. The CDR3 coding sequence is TGTGCCAGCAGCCAAGACGAGGGTGGCTACACCTTC.

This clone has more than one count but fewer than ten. This CDR3 is CASSSRGNTEAFF. The CDR3 bases are TGTGCCAGCAGCTCCAGGGGGAACACTGAAGCTTTCTTT. The V gene is TRBV21-1, the J gene TRBJ1-1; the D call of TRBD1 is as the table states it, not checked on the DNA. TRBV21-1 is a listed pseudogene. The CDR3 runs 13 residues.

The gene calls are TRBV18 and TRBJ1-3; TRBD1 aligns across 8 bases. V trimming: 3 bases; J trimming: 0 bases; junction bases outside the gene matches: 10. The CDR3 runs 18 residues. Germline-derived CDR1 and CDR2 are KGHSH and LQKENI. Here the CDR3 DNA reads TGTGCCAGCTCACCCCCCGGAACAGGGGGTGACTCTGGAAACACCATATATTTT. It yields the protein CASSPPGTGGDSGNTIYF.

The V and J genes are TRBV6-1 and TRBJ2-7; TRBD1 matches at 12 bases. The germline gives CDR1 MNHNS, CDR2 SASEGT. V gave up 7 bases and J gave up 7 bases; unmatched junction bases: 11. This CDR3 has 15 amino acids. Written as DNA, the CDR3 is TGTGCCAGCAACTTCCCGGGACAGGGGGCTCGGGAGCAGTACTTC. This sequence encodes CASNFPGQGAREQYF.

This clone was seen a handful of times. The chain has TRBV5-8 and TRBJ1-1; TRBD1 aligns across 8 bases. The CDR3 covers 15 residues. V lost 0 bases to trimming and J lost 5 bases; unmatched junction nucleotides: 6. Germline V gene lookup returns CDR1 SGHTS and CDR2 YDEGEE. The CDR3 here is CASSLVGRGRTEAFF. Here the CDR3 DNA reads TGTGCCAGCAGCTTGGTGGGCAGGGGGCGGACTGAAGCTTTCTTT.

The CDR3 DNA is TGTGCCAGCAGCTTGAAACTAGCCCAAGAGACCCAGTACTTC. Its translation is CASSLKLAQETQYF. The rearrangement links TRBV5-4 to TRBJ2-5, with D possibly TRBD2 on 6 matching bases. This CDR3 comprises 14 residues. V gave up 1 base and J gave up 1 base, with 8 bases separating them. Germline CDR1 SGHNT, CDR2 YYREEE (reference sequence). The full variable domain, completed using reference TRBV5-4 and TRBJ2-5, is ETGVTQSPTHLIKTRGQQVTLRCSSQSGHNTVSWYQQALGQGPQFIFQYYREEENGRGNFPPRFSGLQFPNYSSELNVNALELDDSALYLCASSLKLAQETQYFGPGTRLLVL.

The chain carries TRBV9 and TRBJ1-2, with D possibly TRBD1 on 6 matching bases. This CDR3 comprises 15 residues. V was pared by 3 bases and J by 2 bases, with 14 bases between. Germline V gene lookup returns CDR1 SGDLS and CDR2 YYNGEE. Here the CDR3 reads CASSGGQGPNYGYTF. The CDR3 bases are TGTGCCAGCAGCGGGGGTCAGGGGCCGAACTATGGCTACACCTTC. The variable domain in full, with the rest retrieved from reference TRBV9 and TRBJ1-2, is DSGVTQTPKHLITATGQRVTLRCSPRSGDLSVYWYQQSLDQGLQFLIQYYNGEERAKGNILERFSAQQFPDLHSELNLSSLELGDSALYFCASSGGQGPNYGYTFGSGTRLTVV.